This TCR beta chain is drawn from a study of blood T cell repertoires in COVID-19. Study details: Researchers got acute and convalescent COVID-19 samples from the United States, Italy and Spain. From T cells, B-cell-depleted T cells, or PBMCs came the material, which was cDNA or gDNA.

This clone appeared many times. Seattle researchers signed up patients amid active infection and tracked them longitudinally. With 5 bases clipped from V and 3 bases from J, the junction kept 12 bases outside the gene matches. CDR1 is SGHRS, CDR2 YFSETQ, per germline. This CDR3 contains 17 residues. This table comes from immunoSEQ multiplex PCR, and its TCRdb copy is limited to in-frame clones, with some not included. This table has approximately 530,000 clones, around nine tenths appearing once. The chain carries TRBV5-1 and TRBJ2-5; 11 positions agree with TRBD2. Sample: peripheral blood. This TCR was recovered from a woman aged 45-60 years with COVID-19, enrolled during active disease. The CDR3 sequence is CASSRIIAGGPEETQYF. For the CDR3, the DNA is TGCGCCAGCAGTCGTATTATAGCGGGGGGGCCTGAAGAGACCCAGTACTTC.